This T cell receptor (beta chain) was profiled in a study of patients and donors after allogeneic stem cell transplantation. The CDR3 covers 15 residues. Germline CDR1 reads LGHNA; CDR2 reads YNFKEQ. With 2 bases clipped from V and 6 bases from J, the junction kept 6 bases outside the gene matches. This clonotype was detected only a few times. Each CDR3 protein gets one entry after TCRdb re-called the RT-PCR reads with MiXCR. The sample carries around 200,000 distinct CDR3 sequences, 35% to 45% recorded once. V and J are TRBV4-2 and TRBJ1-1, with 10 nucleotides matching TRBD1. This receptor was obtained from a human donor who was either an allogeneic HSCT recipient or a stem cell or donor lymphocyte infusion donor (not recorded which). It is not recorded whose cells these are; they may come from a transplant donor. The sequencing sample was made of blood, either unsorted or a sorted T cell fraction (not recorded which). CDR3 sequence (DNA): TGTGCCAGCAGCCAATCCGGGACAGGGGTCTCTGAAGCTTTCTTT. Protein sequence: CASSQSGTGVSEAFF.